Shown below are 10 T cell receptor beta chains from a single sample sequenced in a study of CD8+CD57+ T cells in acquired aplastic anemia. The template for TCR beta VDJ and CDR3 sequence profiling was genomic DNA. From the reads, TCRdb called clonotypes with MiXCR, one entry per CDR3 protein. This sample has about 180,000 distinct CDR3 sequences, with 45% to 55% found just once. Whoever was chosen for sequencing had shown CD8+CD57+ cell expansion by flow cytometry. Sequencing was carried out using sorted CD4+, CD8+, or CD8+CD57+ T cells (not recorded which) from PBMCs. The receptor set was obtained from a human donor with aplastic anemia.

The chain uses TRBV2 and TRBJ2-2, with TRBD2 matching over 11 bases. The CDR3 contains 17 residues. The V and J ends lost 1 base and 7 bases, in that order; junction bases with no gene match: 8. CDR1 and CDR2 from the germline V gene are SNHLY and FYNNEI. The CDR3 DNA follows: TGTGCCAGCAGTGAAGTACTAGCGGGGGCCCTCGGCGGGGAGCTGTTTTTT. Its translation is CASSEVLAGALGGELFF.

J is TRBJ2-1 and V is TRBV10-3, with 12 bases matching TRBD2. J lost 5 bases, V lost 6 bases, and 2 bases had no gene match. Looked up from germline, CDR1 is ENHRY and CDR2 is SYGVKD. This CDR3 is 14 amino acids long. In nucleotides, the CDR3 is TGTGCCATCAGCTGGACTAGCGGGGACAATGAGCAGTTCTTC. Its translation: CAISWTSGDNEQFF.

This clonotype was detected a few times. The genes are TRBV5-6 and TRBJ2-7; TRBD1 aligns across 9 bases. The germline V gene has CDR1 SGHDT and CDR2 YYEEEE. After removal of 0 bases from V and 4 bases from J, the junction contained 11 bases not matched to a gene. CDR3 length: 17 residues. Here the CDR3 reads CASSLAGQGAKSYEQYF. In nucleotides, the CDR3 is TGTGCCAGCAGCTTGGCGGGACAGGGAGCAAAGTCTTACGAGCAGTACTTC.

This chain joins TRBV7-6 and TRBJ2-7; 9 nucleotides align to TRBD1. The CDR3 covers 18 residues. In germline, CDR1 is SGHVS, CDR2 FNYEAQ. J was trimmed by 2 bases and V by 5 bases; bases with no gene match: 16. The CDR3 nucleotides are TGTGCCAGCAGCACTCCCCCCGGGACAGGGATAAGGGCCTACGAGCAGTACTTC. The encoded protein is CASSTPPGTGIRAYEQYF.

This clonotype was seen only a few times. This CDR3 is CASSDSHYEQYV. CDR3 coding DNA: TGCGCCAGCAGTGACTCCCACTACGAGCAGTACGTC. The J gene is TRBJ2-7, the V gene TRBV10-1; D not resolved. Germline assignment: CDR1 WNHNN and CDR2 SYGVQD (reference sequence). This CDR3 region has 12 residues. V lost 3 bases and J lost 3, with 6 bases in between.

At least ten counts were recorded for this clonotype. The V and J genes are TRBV3-1 and TRBJ1-6; tentatively, D is TRBD1 (6 bases). V lost 2 bases to trimming and J lost 7 bases, with 12 bases between them. This CDR3 has 15 residues. Germline CDR1 LGHDT, CDR2 YNNKEL (reference sequence). DNA of the CDR3: TGTGCCAGCAGCCAAAAGGGGGTCCTCAATTCACCCCTCCACTTT. This translates into CASSQKGVLNSPLHF.

As for this clonotype: A much larger clone sits a single nucleotide away, making a read error possible. This chain joins TRBV5-6 and TRBJ1-2; no definite D call. Germline-derived CDR1 and CDR2 are SGHDT and YYEEEE. The CDR3 spans 14 residues. Trimming took 4 bases from V and 5 from J, leaving 15 bases between them. The CDR3 nucleotides are TGTGCCAGCAGCGTACCAGAGGAGGGTTATGGCTACACCTTC. Its translation is CASSVPEEGYGYTF.

The chain uses TRBV11-2 and TRBJ2-7; 8 positions agree with TRBD2. Germline CDR1 SGHAT, CDR2 FQNNGV. The CDR3 loop spans 16 amino acids. Trimming took 5 bases from V and 4 from J; bases not matched to a gene: 13. CDR3 amino acids: CASSAHQSGGDYEQYF. CDR3 DNA sequence: TGTGCCAGCAGCGCTCACCAGTCGGGGGGGGATTACGAGCAGTACTTC. Complete variable domain (other parts from reference TRBV11-2 and TRBJ2-7): EAGVAQSPRYKIIEKRQSVAFWCNPISGHATLYWYQQILGQGPKLLIQFQNNGVVDDSQLPKDRFSAERLKGVDSTLKIQPAKLEDSAVYLCASSAHQSGGDYEQYFGPGTRLTVT.

On this clonotype: A much larger clone is a single base away; this may be a read error. This sequence joins TRBV7-2 and TRBJ2-1; D perhaps matches TRBD1 (6 bases). CDR1 and CDR2 from the germline V gene are SGHTA and FQGNSA. The ends were cut back, 8 bases at V and 10 bases at J, with 18 bases in the middle. This CDR3 has 13 amino acids. The CDR3: CASGNRDTYEQFF. The CDR3 coding sequence is TGTGCCAGCGGAAACAGGGACACCTACGAGCAGTTCTTC.

This clonotype was recorded a few times. The chain employs TRBV7-2 and TRBJ1-2; D unresolved. Germline assignment: CDR1 SGHTA and CDR2 FQGNSA. The ends were cut back, 5 bases at V and 2 bases at J, with 12 bases in the middle. The CDR3 has 14 residues. The CDR3 is CASSPLSGNYGYTF. The CDR3 DNA reads as TGTGCCAGCAGCCCCCTTTCGGGGAACTATGGCTACACCTTC.